The source of this TCR beta chain is a study of blood T cell repertoires in COVID-19. Turning to the study itself: Some COVID-19 samples were acute and others convalescent; all came from the United States, Italy and Spain. In each case, the material was cDNA or gDNA derived from T cells, B-cell-depleted T cells, or PBMCs.

Germline loops: CDR1 LGHDT, CDR2 YNNKEL (reference sequence). This CDR3 spans 15 amino acids. V was trimmed by 4 bases and J by 4 bases, leaving 16 bases between them. Original data processing: Amplification from reference gene primers served as the basis for estimated nucleated cell counts. Produced via immunoSEQ multiplex PCR; TCRdb's table is partial and in-frame only. D and trimming were read from the DNA, whereas the V and J calls and clone size are those reported in that table. Of 250,000 to 400,000 clones listed, around 88% are singletons. Followed over time, Seattle patients had been enrolled while infection was active.

The TCR was taken from a young woman with COVID-19, enrolled during active disease. The sequencing sample was made of peripheral blood. The chain is built from TRBV3-1 (or the pseudogene TRBV3-2) and TRBJ1-2; D perhaps matches TRBD1 (6 bases). The CDR3 loop is CASSPRGATSYGYTF. CDR3 bases: TGTGCCAGCAGCCCCCGGGGGGCGACCTCCTATGGCTACACCTTC.